The present T cell receptor beta chain was sequenced within a study of patients and donors after allogeneic stem cell transplantation. Trimming left V 5 bases short and J 1 base short, with 19 bases between. Germline-derived CDR1 and CDR2 are SGDLS and YYNGEE. The CDR3 runs to 17 residues. TCRdb re-called the RT-PCR reads with MiXCR, one entry per CDR3 protein. Of approximately 170,000 distinct CDR3 sequences in the sample, around 28% are singletons; the top ten hold roughly 3.2%. The source is a human donor who was either an allogeneic HSCT recipient or a stem cell or donor lymphocyte infusion donor (not recorded which). It is not recorded whose cells these are; they may come from a transplant donor. The specimen was blood, either unsorted or a sorted T cell fraction (not recorded which). The chain uses TRBV9 and TRBJ2-1, with D perhaps being TRBD1 or TRBD2 (5 bases each). The CDR3 here is CASSRRGTGPSYNEQFF. CDR3 bases: TGTGCCAGCAGTCGTCGAGGGACGGGACCTTCCTACAATGAGCAGTTCTTC.